Following are 7 T cell receptor beta chains from one sample sequenced in a study of T cell clonality in common variable immunodeficiency. Regarding the study as a whole: Common variable immunodeficiency TCR beta sequences reportedly had fewer deletions and N-nucleotide insertions.

These TCRs' antigens remain unknown. The table came from immunoSEQ multiplex PCR; TCRdb's copy has only in-frame clones and leaves some out. Altogether roughly 42,000 clones were found in the sample, and no singletons occur. The specimen sequenced was peripheral blood mononuclear cells. The source of these receptors is a human donor with common variable immunodeficiency.

This clone was counted many times. The CDR3 is cut off 3 residues early in the read; its end comes from the germline J gene. The chain is built from TRBV2 and TRBJ1-1; no definite D call. From germline, CDR1 is SNHLY and CDR2 FYNNEI. The CDR3 totals 14 residues. The germline V and J ends were trimmed by 4 bases and 1 base, with 10 bases remaining between them. CDR3 residues: CASSVVGENTEAFF. The sequenced CDR3 bases are TGTGCCAGCAGTGTAGTCGGGGAGAACACTGAA.

This clone was seen a few times. CDR3 amino acids: CASSPGRGQVIYEQYF. The CDR3 bases that were read are TGTGCCAGCAGTCCTGGCCGGGGACAGGTGATATACGAG. The chain carries TRBV6-8 and TRBJ2-7; 8 positions match TRBD1. The DNA ends 3 residues before the CDR3 does, and the rest of the CDR3 is filled in from the germline J gene. CDR3 length: 16 residues. Trimming took 5 bases from V and 4 from J; bases not matched to a gene: 13. CDR1 and CDR2 (germline): MNHGY, SAAAGT.

A few counts support this clone. The CDR3 end is not reached by the read, which stops 3 residues before it; the germline J gene fills it in. The J gene is TRBJ2-7, the V gene TRBV5-1; TRBD1 aligns across 8 bases. The germline gives CDR1 SGHRS, CDR2 YFSETQ. V lost 3 bases, J lost 1 base, and 6 bases stayed unmatched. This CDR3 has 15 amino acids. Partial CDR3 DNA: TGCGCCAGCAGCTCAGGGGGCGCGAAATCCTACGAG. Translation: CASSSGGAKSYE. The entire CDR3 reads CASSSGGAKSYEQYF.

This clone was counted only a few times. From the germline J gene comes the end of the CDR3, since the read stops 3 residues before it. The chain carries TRBV6-1 and TRBJ2-2; 10 bases map to TRBD2. CDR3 size: 16 residues. V was pared by 4 bases and J by 6 bases, with 8 bases of the junction left unmatched. Germline-derived CDR1 and CDR2 are MNHNS and SASEGT. The CDR3 protein is CASSGVIAGGPGELFF. The DNA read from the CDR3 is TGTGCCAGCAGTGGGGTTATAGCGGGAGGACCCGGGGAG.

This clone was recorded many times. Sequencing ends 3 residues short of the CDR3 end; the germline J gene provides the rest. The chain is built from TRBV20-1 and TRBJ1-2; D gene ambiguous. Trimming took off 5 bases at V and 2 bases at J, with 6 bases between the two ends. Per germline, CDR1 DFQATT and CDR2 SNEGSKA (reference sequence). The CDR3 totals 11 residues. The covered CDR3 bases are TGCAGTGCTGACACGAACTATGGC. The encoded protein is CSADTNYG. From start to end, the CDR3 is CSADTNYGYTF.

This clone has only a few counts. The read ends 3 residues shy of where the CDR3 ends; the end is completed using the germline J gene. The chain combines TRBV7-9 with TRBJ1-2; tentative D call: TRBD1 (5 bases). The CDR3 loop spans 15 amino acids. CDR1 and CDR2 (germline): SEHNR, FQNEAQ (reference sequence). Trimming pared 5 bases from V and 2 bases from J, leaving 15 bases between. Incomplete CDR3 DNA: TGTGCCAGCAGCCGTAGTTTCAGGGCGAACTATGGC. Its protein product is CASSRSFRANYG. The CDR3 reads in full as CASSRSFRANYGYTF.

Turning to this clone: The read ends 3 residues shy of where the CDR3 ends; the end is completed using the germline J gene. The gene calls are TRBV6-2 or TRBV6-3 and TRBJ1-5, with TRBD1 as a possible D gene (6 bases). The germline gives CDR1 MNHEY, CDR2 SVGEGT. Trimming removed 9 bases at V and 5 bases at J, with 20 bases between. The CDR3 is 15 residues long. The CDR3 loop is CASSGQTEEDQPQHF. Incomplete CDR3 DNA: TGTGCCAGTTCGGGACAAACAGAGGAGGATCAGCCC.